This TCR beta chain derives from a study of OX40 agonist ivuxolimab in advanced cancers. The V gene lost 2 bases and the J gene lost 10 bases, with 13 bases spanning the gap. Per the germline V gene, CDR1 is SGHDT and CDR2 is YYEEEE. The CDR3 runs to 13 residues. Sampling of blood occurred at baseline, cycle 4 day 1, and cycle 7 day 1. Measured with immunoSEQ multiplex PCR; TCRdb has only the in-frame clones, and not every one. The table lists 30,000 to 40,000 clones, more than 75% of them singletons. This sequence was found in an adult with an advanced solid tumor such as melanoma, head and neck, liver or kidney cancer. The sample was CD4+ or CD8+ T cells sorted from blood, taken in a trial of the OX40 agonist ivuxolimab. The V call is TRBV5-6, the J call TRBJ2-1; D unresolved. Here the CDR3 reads CASSLVLSEEQFF. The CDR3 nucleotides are TGTGCCAGCAGCTTAGTCCTGTCCGAGGAGCAGTTCTTC.